The 4 T cell receptor beta chains in this list originate from one sample, sequenced in a study of technical replicates of blood from a handful of donors. Sequencing used immunoSEQ multiplex PCR; TCRdb keeps in-frame clones, though not all of them. The profile covers about 6,900 clones, with 90% to 97% appearing a single time and 7.3% taken by the ten largest. Specimen: PBMCs. These receptors were obtained from a human donor in good health.

The chain joins TRBV30 to TRBJ1-5; possibly TRBD1 for D (5 bases). Trimming stripped 0 bases from V and 5 bases from J, with 11 bases between. Germline V lookup: CDR1 GTSNPN, CDR2 SVGIG (reference sequence). The CDR3 sequence is 14 residues long. CDR3 DNA: TGTGCCTGGAGTGTAAACAGGAACGATCAGCCCCAGCATTTT. Its protein product is CAWSVNRNDQPQHF.

V is TRBV7-9 and J is TRBJ2-5; D remains unclear. Trimming took off 5 bases at V and 5 bases at J, with 6 bases between the two ends. Germline V gene data show CDR1 as SEHNR and CDR2 as FQNEAQ (reference sequence). This CDR3 comprises 11 residues. DNA of the CDR3: TGTGCCAGCAGCCCCTTGGAGACCCAGTACTTC. Translated, it gives CASSPLETQYF.

The V and J genes are TRBV5-1 and TRBJ2-5, with D tentatively TRBD1 (6 bases). Between the trimmed V and J ends, which lost 0 bases and 2 bases, there was a span of 11 bases. This CDR3 region has 15 residues. Per germline, CDR1 SGHRS and CDR2 YFSETQ. CDR3: CASSLAGAMQETQYF. The CDR3 coding sequence is TGCGCCAGCAGCTTGGCAGGGGCGATGCAAGAGACCCAGTACTTC. Full variable domain (missing parts from reference TRBV5-1 and TRBJ2-5): KAGVTQTPRYLIKTRGQQVTLSCSPISGHRSVSWYQQTPGQGLQFLFEYFSETQRNKGNFPGRFSGRQFSNSRSEMNVSTLELGDSALYLCASSLAGAMQETQYFGPGTRLLVL.

This clone appeared once. This chain joins TRBV5-1 and TRBJ1-4; 8 bases align to TRBD1. The trim removed 3 bases at V and 4 bases at J, leaving 2 bases unmatched. The CDR3 totals 14 residues. Germline assignment: CDR1 SGHRS and CDR2 YFSETQ. CDR3 sequence: CASSSDRGNEKLFF. The CDR3 region has the DNA TGCGCCAGCAGCTCAGACAGGGGTAATGAAAAACTGTTTTTT.